A selection of T cell receptor beta chains follows, all from one sample in a study of cytotoxic CD8 clonotypes in ibrutinib-treated CLL. Sequencing used immunoSEQ multiplex PCR; TCRdb keeps in-frame clones, though not all of them. The table lists about 300,000 clones, about 72% of them singletons. Sequencing was performed on PBMCs, taken at disease progression, from a patient treated with ibrutinib. These receptors were collected from a human donor with chronic lymphocytic leukemia. Each CDR3 is given with its conserved first and last residue. Each record gives: V gene, clone size, J gene, D gene, CDR3 DNA, CDR3 protein. The D gene is left open where the match is weak. Clone size is shown for a subset of rows, as once, few, many or a class of expanded clone.

v_call: TRBV9; clone_size: -; j_call: TRBJ2-7; d_call: -; cdr3_nt: TGTGCCAGCAGCCCCTCTAGCGACCCATCCTACGAGCAGTACTTC; cdr3_aa: CASSPSSDPSYEQYF
v_call: TRBV29-1; clone_size: once; j_call: TRBJ2-7; d_call: TRBD1; cdr3_nt: TGCAGCGTTGAAGATCGGGACAGGGGGCCAGACGAGCAGTACTTC; cdr3_aa: CSVEDRDRGPDEQYF
v_call: TRBV7-2; clone_size: -; j_call: TRBJ1-1; d_call: -; cdr3_nt: TGTGCCAGCAGCTTAATGTTCACTGAAGCTTTCTTT; cdr3_aa: CASSLMFTEAFF
v_call: TRBV18; clone_size: few; j_call: TRBJ2-5; d_call: TRBD1; cdr3_nt: TGTGCCAGCTCACCAAGGGACAGGGTGTGGGAGACCCAGTACTTC; cdr3_aa: CASSPRDRVWETQYF
v_call: TRBV10-1; clone_size: few; j_call: TRBJ2-7; d_call: -; cdr3_nt: TGCGCCAGCATCAGGATACAGTTTGATTACGAGCAGTACTTC; cdr3_aa: CASIRIQFDYEQYF
v_call: TRBV9; clone_size: -; j_call: TRBJ2-5; d_call: TRBD2; cdr3_nt: TGTGCCAGCAGCGTAGCGGGGGGTGGAGAGACCCAGTACTTC; cdr3_aa: CASSVAGGGETQYF
v_call: TRBV10-3; clone_size: once; j_call: TRBJ1-1; d_call: -; cdr3_nt: TGTGCCATCCGCGCGGACACTCCGAACACTGAAGCTTTCTTT; cdr3_aa: CAIRADTPNTEAFF
v_call: TRBV7-9; clone_size: many; j_call: TRBJ1-2; d_call: -; cdr3_nt: TGTGCCAGCAGTTCCAGGGAGTTCTATGGCTACACCTTC; cdr3_aa: CASSSREFYGYTF
v_call: TRBV6-6; clone_size: many; j_call: TRBJ1-2; d_call: -; cdr3_nt: TGTGCCATCAAGCCCTGGGGGAACTATGGCTACACCTTC; cdr3_aa: CAIKPWGNYGYTF
v_call: TRBV19; clone_size: -; j_call: TRBJ1-1; d_call: TRBD1; cdr3_nt: TGTGCCAGTAGTGTAACAGGGGGGCCGAACACTGAAGCTTTCTTT; cdr3_aa: CASSVTGGPNTEAFF
v_call: TRBV5-4; clone_size: -; j_call: TRBJ2-1; d_call: -; cdr3_nt: TGTGCCAGCAGCTTGGCTAGCATGGATGAGCAGTTCTTC; cdr3_aa: CASSLASMDEQFF
v_call: TRBV6-5; clone_size: few; j_call: TRBJ1-1; d_call: -; cdr3_nt: TGTGCCAGCAGTACCCAGGGCCTTATATCCACTGAAGCTTTCTTT; cdr3_aa: CASSTQGLISTEAFF
v_call: TRBV5-1; clone_size: -; j_call: TRBJ1-4; d_call: TRBD1; cdr3_nt: TGCGCCAGCAGCTCACAGGGGTATGGCGATGAAAAACTGTTTTTT; cdr3_aa: CASSSQGYGDEKLFF
v_call: TRBV5-1; clone_size: -; j_call: TRBJ2-7; d_call: TRBD2; cdr3_nt: TGCGCCAGCAGCTTCGCGACTAGCGGGGACACCTACGAGCAGTACTTC; cdr3_aa: CASSFATSGDTYEQYF
v_call: TRBV4-3; clone_size: -; j_call: TRBJ2-2; d_call: -; cdr3_nt: TGCGCCAGCAGCCAAGATTTTGGGGCTGGGGAGCTGTTTTTT; cdr3_aa: CASSQDFGAGELFF
v_call: TRBV7-9; clone_size: -; j_call: TRBJ1-1; d_call: -; cdr3_nt: TGTGCCAGCGGATACAGGGAATGGGACACTGAAGCTTTCTTT; cdr3_aa: CASGYREWDTEAFF
v_call: TRBV25-1; clone_size: few; j_call: TRBJ2-5; d_call: TRBD1; cdr3_nt: TGTGCCAGCAGTGGTCAGACAGGGGCGAGCACCCAGTACTTC; cdr3_aa: CASSGQTGASTQYF
v_call: TRBV28; clone_size: -; j_call: TRBJ1-2; d_call: -; cdr3_nt: TGTGCCAGCAGTTTCGGGGGCTCCTATGGCTACACCTTC; cdr3_aa: CASSFGGSYGYTF
v_call: TRBV21-1; clone_size: -; j_call: TRBJ1-1; d_call: -; cdr3_nt: TGTGCCAGCAGCAGCGCCCCGGGACAGAAGAACACTGAAGCTTTCTTT; cdr3_aa: CASSSAPGQKNTEAFF
v_call: TRBV6-1; clone_size: -; j_call: TRBJ2-5; d_call: -; cdr3_nt: TGTGCCAGCACCCTGACCCGGGGGCTGCAAGAGACCCAGTACTTC; cdr3_aa: CASTLTRGLQETQYF
v_call: TRBV6-6; clone_size: -; j_call: TRBJ1-5; d_call: -; cdr3_nt: TGTGCCAGCAGTTACGGGGGTAATCAGCCCCAGCATTTT; cdr3_aa: CASSYGGNQPQHF
v_call: TRBV2; clone_size: -; j_call: TRBJ2-2; d_call: TRBD1; cdr3_nt: TGTGCCAGCAGGGGGGACAGATTCACCGGGGAGCTGTTTTTT; cdr3_aa: CASRGDRFTGELFF
v_call: TRBV4-1; clone_size: -; j_call: TRBJ1-3; d_call: -; cdr3_nt: TGCGCCAGCAGCCAAGAAATCTGGACCGACATCCCTGGAAACACCATATATTTT; cdr3_aa: CASSQEIWTDIPGNTIYF
v_call: TRBV13; clone_size: once; j_call: TRBJ1-5; d_call: -; cdr3_nt: TGTGCCAGCAGCTTAGGCCGAGGGATCGGGCAGCCCCAGCATTTT; cdr3_aa: CASSLGRGIGQPQHF
v_call: TRBV11-2; clone_size: -; j_call: TRBJ2-7; d_call: TRBD1; cdr3_nt: TGTGCCAGCAGCTTAGGGACAGGGACCGAGCAGTACTTC; cdr3_aa: CASSLGTGTEQYF
v_call: TRBV12-2; clone_size: -; j_call: TRBJ2-5; d_call: -; cdr3_nt: TGTGCAAGTCGCTTAAAGGGCCAAGTCCAAGAGACCCAGTACTTC; cdr3_aa: CASRLKGQVQETQYF